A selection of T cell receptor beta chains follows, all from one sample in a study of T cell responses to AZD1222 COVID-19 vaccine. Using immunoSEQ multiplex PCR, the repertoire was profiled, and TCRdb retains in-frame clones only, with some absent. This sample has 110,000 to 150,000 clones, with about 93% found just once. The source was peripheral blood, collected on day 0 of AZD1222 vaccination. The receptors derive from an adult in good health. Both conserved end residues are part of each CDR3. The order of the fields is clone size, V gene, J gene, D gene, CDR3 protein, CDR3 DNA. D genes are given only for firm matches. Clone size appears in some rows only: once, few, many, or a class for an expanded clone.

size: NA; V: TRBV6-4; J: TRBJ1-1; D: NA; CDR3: CASSAVWGTEAFF; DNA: TGTGCCAGCAGCGCGGTGTGGGGCACTGAAGCTTTCTTT
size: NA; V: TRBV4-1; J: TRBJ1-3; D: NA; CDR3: CASSQGGGSGNTIYF; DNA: TGCGCCAGCAGCCAAGGGGGGGGCTCTGGAAACACCATATATTTT
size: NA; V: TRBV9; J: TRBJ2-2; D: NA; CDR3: CASSEDFTAGELFF; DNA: TGTGCCAGCAGCGAGGACTTTACTGCCGGGGAGCTGTTTTTT
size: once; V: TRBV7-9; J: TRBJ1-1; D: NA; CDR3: CASSLQGNTEAFF; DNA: TGTGCCAGCAGCTTACAGGGAAACACTGAAGCTTTCTTT
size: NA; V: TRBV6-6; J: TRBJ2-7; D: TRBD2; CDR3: CASTPVAGGPGEQYF; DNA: TGTGCCAGCACCCCCGTGGCGGGGGGGCCGGGCGAGCAGTACTTC
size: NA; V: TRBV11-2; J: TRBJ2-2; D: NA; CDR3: CASRRGANTGELFF; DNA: TGTGCCAGCAGAAGGGGGGCGAACACCGGGGAGCTGTTTTTT
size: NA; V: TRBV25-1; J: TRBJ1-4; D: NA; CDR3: CASSDGRGGSEKLFF; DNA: TGTGCCAGCAGTGATGGTCGAGGCGGGAGTGAAAAACTGTTTTTT
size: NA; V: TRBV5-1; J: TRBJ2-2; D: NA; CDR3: CASSPRTQLTGELFF; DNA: TGCGCCAGCAGCCCGCGGACCCAGTTGACCGGGGAGCTGTTTTTT
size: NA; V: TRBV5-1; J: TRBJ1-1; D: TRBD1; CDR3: CASSITQGDAEAFF; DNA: TGCGCCAGCAGCATAACGCAGGGGGACGCTGAAGCTTTCTTT
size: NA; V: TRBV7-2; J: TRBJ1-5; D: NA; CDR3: CASSQRDGYQPQHF; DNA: TGTGCCAGCAGCCAAAGGGACGGCTATCAGCCCCAGCATTTT
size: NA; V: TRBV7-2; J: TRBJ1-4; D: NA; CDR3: CASSRQRGEKLFF; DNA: TGTGCCAGCAGTCGACAGCGGGGGGAAAAACTGTTTTTT
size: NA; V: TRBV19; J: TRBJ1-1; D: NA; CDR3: CASSAGGPEAFF; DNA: TGTGCCAGTAGCGCCGGGGGTCCTGAAGCTTTCTTT
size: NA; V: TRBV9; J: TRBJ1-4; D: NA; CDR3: CASSSSGLMNEKLFF; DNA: TGTGCCAGCAGCTCGAGTGGGTTGATGAATGAAAAACTGTTTTTT
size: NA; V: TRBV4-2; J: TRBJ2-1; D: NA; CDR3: CASSSRTEQFF; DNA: TGTGCCAGCAGCTCCAGGACGGAGCAGTTCTTC
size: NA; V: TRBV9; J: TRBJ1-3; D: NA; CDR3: CASSVGPSSGNTIYF; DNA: TGTGCCAGCAGCGTAGGACCCTCCTCTGGAAACACCATATATTTT
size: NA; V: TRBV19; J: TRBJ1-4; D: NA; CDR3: CASSLTATNEKLFF; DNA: TGTGCCAGTAGTCTGACAGCAACTAATGAAAAACTGTTTTTT
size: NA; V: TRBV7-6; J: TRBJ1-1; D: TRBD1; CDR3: CASSLGQGMMNTEAFF; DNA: TGTGCCAGCAGCTTAGGACAGGGGATGATGAACACTGAAGCTTTCTTT
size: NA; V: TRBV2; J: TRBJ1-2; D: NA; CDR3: CASARIMDGNYGYTF; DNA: TGTGCCAGCGCTAGGATTATGGACGGCAACTATGGCTACACCTTC
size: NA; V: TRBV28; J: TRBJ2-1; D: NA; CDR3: CASSLEGSSYNEQFF; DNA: TGTGCCAGCAGTTTAGAGGGTTCCTCCTACAATGAGCAGTTCTTC
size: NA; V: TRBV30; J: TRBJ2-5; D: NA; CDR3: CAWSVLGIGQETQYF; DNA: TGTGCCTGGAGTGTACTTGGCATCGGCCAAGAGACCCAGTACTTC
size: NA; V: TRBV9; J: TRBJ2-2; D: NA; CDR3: CASSVEEWEGGTGELFF; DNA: TGTGCCAGCAGCGTAGAAGAATGGGAGGGGGGCACCGGGGAGCTGTTTTTT
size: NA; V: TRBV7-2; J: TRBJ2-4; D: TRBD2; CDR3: CASSFVRTRKNIQYF; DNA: TGTGCCAGCAGCTTTGTCAGGACTAGGAAAAACATTCAGTACTTC
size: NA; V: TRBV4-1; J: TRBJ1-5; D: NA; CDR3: CASSQVSASNQPQHF; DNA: TGCGCCAGCAGCCAAGTCTCGGCAAGTAATCAGCCCCAGCATTTT
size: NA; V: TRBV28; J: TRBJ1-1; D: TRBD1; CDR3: CASSFPDGTGNTEAFF; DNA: TGTGCCAGCAGTTTTCCCGATGGGACAGGGAACACTGAAGCTTTCTTT
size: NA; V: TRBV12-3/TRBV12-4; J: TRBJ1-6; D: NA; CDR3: CASSYGDSPLHF; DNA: TGTGCCAGCAGTTACGGTGATTCACCCCTCCACTTT
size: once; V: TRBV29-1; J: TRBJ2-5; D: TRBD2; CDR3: CSVKAGGQETQYF; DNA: TGCAGCGTGAAAGCGGGGGGGCAAGAGACCCAGTACTTC
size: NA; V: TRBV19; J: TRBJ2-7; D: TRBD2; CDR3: CASRLAGGAYEQYF; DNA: TGTGCCAGCCGATTAGCGGGGGGAGCCTACGAGCAGTACTTC